A single sample is the source of the 30 T cell receptor beta chains below, sequenced in a study of blood T cell repertoires in COVID-19. Assay used: immunoSEQ multiplex PCR; TCRdb lists only in-frame clones, some missing. This table holds 170,000 or so clones, roughly nine tenths found once. Material for sequencing was peripheral blood. The receptors come from a man aged 18 to 30 who had recovered from COVID-19.

This chain connects TRBV7-9 to TRBJ1-6; D possibly corresponds to TRBD1 (6 bases). This CDR3 comprises 15 residues. Germline V CDR1 and CDR2: SEHNR, FQNEAQ (reference sequence). Trimming pared 4 bases from V and 6 bases from J, leaving 13 bases between. The DNA of the CDR3 is TGTGCCAGCAGCTACTACTCACAGGGTAATTCACCCCTCCACTTT. It translates to CASSYYSQGNSPLHF.

V is TRBV30 and J is TRBJ1-2, with 7 bases lining up with TRBD1. Germline loops: CDR1 GTSNPN, CDR2 SVGIG (reference sequence). The CDR3 covers 15 residues. J was trimmed by 2 bases and V by 2 bases; bases with no gene match: 8. CDR3 amino acids: CAWSIKGAPNYGYTF. The CDR3 DNA reads as TGTGCCTGGAGTATCAAGGGGGCACCAAACTATGGCTACACCTTC.

The chain couples TRBV11-2 to TRBJ2-5, with a possible D match to TRBD2 (5 bases). With 3 bases removed from V and 1 base from J, the gap between germline ends came to 12 bases. The CDR3 covers 15 residues. Germline V gene sequence: CDR1 SGHAT, CDR2 FQNNGV. CDR3: CASSFSIGSQETQYF. The CDR3 bases are TGTGCCAGCAGCTTTTCTATAGGGAGCCAAGAGACCCAGTACTTC.

J is TRBJ2-3 and V is TRBV3-1 (or the pseudogene TRBV3-2); TRBD2 is a possible D gene (6 bases). The CDR3 totals 15 residues. Germline V gene data show CDR1 as LGHDT and CDR2 as YNNKEL (reference sequence). V was shortened by 4 bases and J by 3 bases, with 14 bases between the two germline ends. The CDR3 loop is CASSREALWTDTQYF. CDR3 bases: TGTGCCAGCAGCCGGGAGGCATTGTGGACAGATACGCAGTATTTT.

V and J are TRBV11-2 and TRBJ2-3; D not certain. Germline lookup yields CDR1 SGHAT and CDR2 FQNNGV. This CDR3 contains 16 residues. The germline V and J ends were trimmed by 0 bases and 5 bases, with 15 bases remaining between them. Here the CDR3 reads CASSLDPARPGDTQYF. DNA for the CDR3: TGTGCCAGCAGCTTAGACCCCGCAAGACCGGGAGATACGCAGTATTTT.

The chain uses TRBV9 and TRBJ2-6, with a possible D match to TRBD1 (5 bases). The CDR3 contains 17 residues. V was clipped by 0 bases and J by 0 bases, with 10 bases between them. CDR1 and CDR2 (germline): SGDLS, YYNGEE. This chain's CDR3 is CASSVGGLNSGANVLTF. The CDR3 DNA is TGTGCCAGCAGCGTAGGGGGCCTAAACTCTGGGGCCAACGTCCTGACTTTC.

There are a few counts of this clone. The chain combines TRBV7-9 with TRBJ1-6, with 7 positions matching TRBD1. Per the germline V gene, CDR1 is SEHNR and CDR2 is FQNEAQ (reference sequence). With 5 bases clipped from V and 7 bases from J, the junction kept 11 bases outside the gene matches. The CDR3 has 16 residues. CDR3 sequence reads: CASSPDRPSGNSPLHF. For the CDR3, the DNA is TGTGCCAGCAGCCCGGACAGGCCCTCGGGGAATTCACCCCTCCACTTT.

The chain combines TRBV6-2 or TRBV6-3 with TRBJ2-4; possible D gene TRBD2, 5 bases. The germline V gene has CDR1 MNHEY and CDR2 SVGEGT. V lost 4 bases to trimming and J lost 0 bases, with 19 bases between them. The CDR3 length is 18 residues. The DNA of the CDR3 is TGTGCCAGCAGTTCCACTGGTGTACTAGGTCTAGCCAAAAACATTCAGTACTTC. The encoded protein is CASSSTGVLGLAKNIQYF.

The rearrangement joins TRBV6-6 to TRBJ2-7; the D gene is possibly TRBD1 (5 bases). The CDR3 length is 14 residues. Trimming shortened V by 1 base and J by 7 bases, and 14 bases separated the two germline ends. From germline, CDR1 is MNHNY and CDR2 SVGAGI (reference sequence). The CDR3 DNA reads TGTGCCAGCAGTTACTTGACAGATACAGTTGAGCAGTACTTC. Translating gives CASSYLTDTVEQYF.

V usage is TRBV7-9 and J usage is TRBJ1-2, with D perhaps matching TRBD1 (5 bases). Trimming removed 1 base from V and 4 bases from J, with 16 bases in between. The CDR3 has 16 amino acids. The germline V gene has CDR1 SEHNR and CDR2 FQNEAQ (reference sequence). CDR3: CASSLGTPRQGYGYTF. In DNA form, the CDR3 reads TGTGCCAGCAGCTTAGGAACACCCCGTCAGGGCTATGGCTACACCTTC. The complete variable domain, with remaining parts taken from reference TRBV7-9 and TRBJ1-2, reads DTGVSQNPRHKITKRGQNVTFRCDPISEHNRLYWYRQTLGQGPEFLTYFQNEAQLEKSRLLSDRFSAERPKGSFSTLEIQRTEQGDSAMYLCASSLGTPRQGYGYTFGSGTRLTVV.

The rearrangement joins TRBV12-5 to TRBJ2-5; D remains unclear. The germline CDR1 and CDR2 sequences are LGHNT and FRNRAP. CDR3 length: 12 amino acids. V was clipped by 5 bases and J by 6 bases, with 10 bases between them. CDR3: CASGSNPQTQYF. In DNA form, the CDR3 reads TGTGCTAGTGGTAGCAACCCACAGACCCAGTACTTC.

The chain uses TRBV19 and TRBJ1-3; D is uncertain. Germline assignment: CDR1 LNHDA and CDR2 SQIVND (reference sequence). The CDR3 consists of 12 residues. V lost 7 bases, J lost 3 bases, and 7 bases lay in between. The CDR3 region has the DNA TGTGCCAGTAATCAACTTGGAAACACCATATATTTT. Amino acids: CASNQLGNTIYF.

The chain is built from TRBV4-2 and TRBJ1-3; D uncertain. CDR1 and CDR2 (germline): LGHNA, YNFKEQ. V was pared by 0 bases and J by 4 bases, with 13 bases between. The CDR3 has 16 amino acids. CDR3 protein: CASSQDLYGVGNTIYF. The CDR3 DNA sequence: TGTGCCAGCAGCCAAGATCTGTACGGGGTAGGAAACACCATATATTTT.

V is TRBV19 and J is TRBJ1-2; perhaps TRBD1 as D (6 bases). Germline CDR1 and CDR2: LNHDA and SQIVND (reference sequence). The CDR3 extends over 15 amino acids. V lost 1 base to trimming and J lost 6 bases, with 15 bases between them. In DNA, the CDR3 is TGTGCCAGTAGTATAGCGGGTGGGGGCGCGAATGGCTACACCTTC. It codes for CASSIAGGGANGYTF.

The chain carries TRBV2 and TRBJ2-7; 8 positions match TRBD1. V gave up 5 bases and J gave up 3 bases; unmatched junction bases: 6. The CDR3 is 14 residues long. Germline lookup yields CDR1 SNHLY and CDR2 FYNNEI. The CDR3 here is CASSLGQGRYEQYF. The CDR3 DNA sequence: TGTGCCAGCAGTTTAGGACAGGGACGCTACGAGCAGTACTTC.

The rearrangement joins TRBV5-1 to TRBJ2-5; 9 bases are a match to TRBD2. The CDR3 loop spans 15 amino acids. With V trimmed by 5 bases and J by 1 base, 6 bases remained unmatched. Germline V CDR1 and CDR2: SGHRS, YFSETQ. The CDR3 is CASRVTSGTQETQYF. DNA for the CDR3: TGCGCCAGCAGGGTGACTAGCGGAACCCAAGAGACCCAGTACTTC.

The gene calls are TRBV15 and TRBJ1-4; TRBD1 matches at 7 bases. Trimming took 2 bases from V and 4 from J; bases not matched to a gene: 4. The CDR3 has 15 amino acids. Per the germline V gene, CDR1 is LNHNV and CDR2 is YYDKDF (reference sequence). CDR3 sequence: CATSRLRQGNEKLFF. The DNA for the CDR3 is TGTGCCACCAGCAGACTCCGACAGGGTAATGAAAAACTGTTTTTT.

The V gene is TRBV10-1, the J gene TRBJ1-1, with TRBD1 matching 8 bases. The CDR3 length is 12 residues. Germline V gene lookup returns CDR1 WNHNN and CDR2 SYGVQD (reference sequence). The V and J ends lost 5 bases and 7 bases, in that order; junction bases with no gene match: 3. The CDR3, as DNA: TGCGCCAGCAGTAACGGACAGGGTGAAGCTTTCTTT. Translating gives CASSNGQGEAFF.

The chain employs TRBV6-6 and TRBJ2-7; 10 bases match TRBD2. The CDR3 loop spans 16 amino acids. V trimming: 6 bases; J trimming: 7 bases; junction bases outside the gene matches: 15. Per germline, CDR1 MNHNY and CDR2 SVGAGI (reference sequence). CDR3 coding DNA: TGTGCCAGCAGCCCGACCCACGGACTAGCGGTTCGGGAGCAGTACTTC. Translating gives CASSPTHGLAVREQYF.

The V gene is TRBV6-5, the J gene TRBJ1-2; 11 nucleotides line up with TRBD1. V gave up 0 bases and J gave up 4 bases; unmatched junction bases: 4. This CDR3 region has 16 residues. Germline lookup yields CDR1 MNHEY and CDR2 SVGAGI. The CDR3: CASSYSRTGGGYGYTF. DNA for the CDR3: TGTGCCAGCAGTTACTCCCGGACAGGGGGCGGCTATGGCTACACCTTC.

The rearrangement joins TRBV28 to TRBJ1-3; D is perhaps TRBD1 (6 bases). Germline-derived CDR1 and CDR2 are MDHEN and SYDVKM. Trimming took off 1 base at V and 1 base at J, with 14 bases between the two ends. CDR3 size: 17 residues. CDR3 region: CASSLYIRGTSGNTIYF. The CDR3 bases are TGTGCCAGCAGTTTATATATCAGGGGAACATCTGGAAACACCATATATTTT.

On this clone: One end of the junction does not line up with germline, which may come from a read error. The chain employs TRBV6-2 or TRBV6-3 and TRBJ1-1, with 7 bases identical to TRBD1. The CDR3 sequence is 12 residues long. The V gene's germline CDR1 is MNHEY and CDR2 SVGEGT. The CDR3 sequence is CASSYSPPGTAF. CDR3 coding DNA: TGTGCCAGCAGTTATTCCCCCCCCGGGACAGCTTTT.

This chain joins TRBV4-3 and TRBJ2-3; 8 bases match TRBD1. CDR3 length: 16 amino acids. Trimming removed 2 bases from V and 0 bases from J; junction bases left unmatched: 4. Germline CDR1 LGHNA, CDR2 YSLEER. Here the CDR3 reads CASSQPDRGSTDTQYF. The CDR3 DNA reads as TGCGCCAGCAGCCAACCTGACAGGGGAAGCACAGATACGCAGTATTTT.

The CDR3 coding sequence is TGTGCCAGCAGCTTGCGTGGAGGGGCCACTGAAGCTTTCTTT. It translates to CASSLRGGATEAFF. The rearrangement uses TRBV5-8 and TRBJ1-1; a possible D gene is TRBD1 (5 bases). The CDR3 totals 14 residues. Deletions cut 1 base from V and 4 bases from J, with 11 bases between. Germline loops: CDR1 SGHTS, CDR2 YDEGEE. Full variable domain (outside the CDR3, taken from reference TRBV5-8 and TRBJ1-1): EAGVTQSPTHLIKTRGQQATLRCSPISGHTSVYWYQQALGLGLQFLLWYDEGEERNRGNFPPRFSGRQFPNYSSELNVNALELEDSALYLCASSLRGGATEAFFGQGTRLTVV.

V usage is TRBV6-5 and J usage is TRBJ1-1; D ambiguous. Germline V gives CDR1 MNHEY, CDR2 SVGAGI. Between the trimmed V and J ends, which lost 3 bases and 3 bases, there was a span of 8 bases. The CDR3 runs to 13 residues. CDR3 nucleotide sequence: TGTGCCAGCAGTTATTCGGGATACACTGAAGCTTTCTTT. Translated: CASSYSGYTEAFF.

The chain carries TRBV27 and TRBJ2-7; 9 nucleotides match TRBD1. Germline CDR1 and CDR2: MNHEY and SMNVEV (reference sequence). There are 14 residues in the CDR3. Trimming at V came to 6 bases and at J to 6 bases, leaving 9 bases not matched to a gene. The CDR3 region has the DNA TGTGCCAGCAGGTTCCGGGACAGGGCCCGCGAGCAGTACTTC. This gives the protein CASRFRDRAREQYF.

The chain is built from TRBV9 and TRBJ2-7; 10 bases are shared with TRBD2. CDR3 length equals 15 residues. The V gene's germline CDR1 is SGDLS and CDR2 YYNGEE. V gave up 3 bases and J gave up 2 bases; unmatched junction bases: 5. Here the CDR3 reads CASSEGLAVPYEQYF. DNA of the CDR3: TGTGCCAGCAGCGAAGGACTAGCGGTACCCTACGAGCAGTACTTC.

This CDR3 reads CASTNRGTGNTIYF. In DNA form, the CDR3 reads TGTGCCAGCACGAACAGGGGAACTGGAAACACCATATATTTT. The chain couples TRBV28 to TRBJ1-3; 7 bases align to TRBD1. J lost 2 bases, V lost 7 bases, and 5 bases had no gene match. Germline V CDR1 and CDR2: MDHEN, SYDVKM. This CDR3 comprises 14 residues.

The chain carries TRBV15 and TRBJ1-4, with TRBD1 matching 7 bases. The V gene's germline CDR1 is LNHNV and CDR2 YYDKDF (reference sequence). The CDR3 spans 15 residues. V lost 9 bases and J lost 8; bases outside the gene matches: 15. The CDR3 is CATRGTALWGEKLFF. CDR3 coding DNA: TGTGCCACTAGAGGGACAGCCCTATGGGGAGAAAAACTGTTTTTT.

The CDR3 DNA follows: TGTGCCAGCAGCACCCTCAGGGGTTTAGGGGAGCAGTACTTC. Its protein is CASSTLRGLGEQYF. V and J are TRBV7-2 and TRBJ2-7, with a weak D call TRBD1 (6 bases). V gave up 5 bases and J gave up 7 bases, with 18 bases separating them. This CDR3 spans 14 amino acids. Germline V gene lookup returns CDR1 SGHTA and CDR2 FQGNSA.